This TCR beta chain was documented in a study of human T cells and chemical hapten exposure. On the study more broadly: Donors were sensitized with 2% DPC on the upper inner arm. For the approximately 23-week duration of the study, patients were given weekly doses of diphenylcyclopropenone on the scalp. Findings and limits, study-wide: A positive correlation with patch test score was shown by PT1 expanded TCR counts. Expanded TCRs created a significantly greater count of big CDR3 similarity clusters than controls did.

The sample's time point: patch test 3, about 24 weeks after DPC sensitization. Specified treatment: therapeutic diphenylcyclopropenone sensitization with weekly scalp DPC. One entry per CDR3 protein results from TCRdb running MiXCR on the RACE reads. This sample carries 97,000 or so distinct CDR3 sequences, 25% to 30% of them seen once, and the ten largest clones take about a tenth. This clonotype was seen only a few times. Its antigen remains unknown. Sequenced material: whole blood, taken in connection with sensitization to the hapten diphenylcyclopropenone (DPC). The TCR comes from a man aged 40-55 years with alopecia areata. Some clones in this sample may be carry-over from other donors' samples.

The CDR3 is CASRETENIQYF. CDR3 coding DNA: TGTGCCAGCAGGGAGACAGAAAACATTCAGTACTTC. The rearrangement uses TRBV2 and TRBJ2-4; possibly TRBD1 for D (5 bases). V was clipped by 6 bases and J by 5 bases, with 8 bases between them. This CDR3 spans 12 amino acids. Germline-derived CDR1 and CDR2 are SNHLY and FYNNEI.